One sample yielded the 24 T cell receptor beta chains listed below, sequenced in a study of shared clonotypes between healthy human individuals. TCRdb keeps only in-frame clones here, not all; method: immunoSEQ multiplex PCR. The sample gives roughly 2 million clones, around 96% of which show up once; 0.85% to 1.2% is in the top ten. Terminally differentiated effector memory CD45RA+ cells were left out of the naive CD8 fraction, which was CD45RO-negative and positively selected for CCR7. The sequenced material came from naive CD8+ T cells sorted from blood. The receptors come from a young man in good health.

This chain joins TRBV27 and TRBJ2-1; the D gene is possibly TRBD2 (6 bases). The ends were cut back, 7 bases at V and 5 bases at J, with 15 bases in the middle. The length of the CDR3 is 14 residues. Germline V lookup: CDR1 MNHEY, CDR2 SMNVEV (reference sequence). The CDR3 sequence: CASNPWGGHNEQFF. CDR3 bases: TGTGCCAGCAACCCCTGGGGAGGCCACAATGAGCAGTTCTTC.

The chain uses TRBV4-1 and TRBJ1-5, with D maybe TRBD1 (5 bases). V gave up 0 bases and J gave up 3 bases, with 12 bases separating them. There are 16 residues in the CDR3. Germline V lookup: CDR1 MGHRA, CDR2 YSYEKL. The CDR3 region has the DNA TGCGCCAGCAGCCAAGATTTAGGGGCTAACAATCAGCCCCAGCATTTT. Its translation is CASSQDLGANNQPQHF.

The chain carries TRBV5-6 and TRBJ1-1; 11 positions match TRBD1. Germline CDR1 reads SGHDT; CDR2 reads YYEEEE. The CDR3 length is 16 residues. The V segment lost 4 bases and the J segment 10 bases; nucleotides outside the gene matches: 15. The CDR3 reads CASSPYQDRGPKGAFF. The CDR3 DNA is TGTGCCAGCAGCCCCTACCAGGACAGGGGGCCGAAGGGAGCTTTCTTT.

V gene TRBV23-1 combines with J gene TRBJ1-2; the match to TRBD1 covers 8 bases. TRBV23-1 is noted as an ORF with a role that remains uncertain. After removal of 7 bases from V and 6 bases from J, the junction contained 10 bases not matched to a gene. This CDR3 contains 14 residues. CDR3 DNA sequence: TGCGCCAGCACCCTTGACAGGGGAGGGAATGGCTACACCTTC. Translating gives CASTLDRGGNGYTF.

Details on this clone: Other nucleotide sequences from this sample produce the same CDR3. The chain carries TRBV10-3 and TRBJ2-7; 10 positions agree with TRBD2. J lost 0 bases, V lost 11 bases, and 7 bases had no gene match. The CDR3 length is 14 residues. Germline CDR1 is ENHRY and CDR2 is SYGVKD. CDR3 coding DNA: TGTGCCGTTAGCGGGAGGAACATCTCCTACGAGCAGTACTTC. It specifies CAVSGRNISYEQYF.

The chain carries TRBV13 and TRBJ2-1, with D perhaps TRBD2 (5 bases). Trimming pared 2 bases from V and 7 bases from J, leaving 18 bases between. The CDR3 extends over 16 amino acids. From germline, CDR1 is PRHDT and CDR2 FYEKMQ (reference sequence). This chain's CDR3 is CASSLQALGLFNEQFF. The CDR3 region has the DNA TGTGCCAGCAGCTTACAAGCTCTTGGACTCTTTAATGAGCAGTTCTTC.

The rearrangement links TRBV4-1 to TRBJ2-3; TRBD2 matches 10 bases. The J segment lost 4 bases and the V segment lost 0 bases, leaving 4 bases of the junction unmatched. This CDR3 spans 16 amino acids. CDR1 is MGHRA, CDR2 YSYEKL, per germline. CDR3 nucleotides: TGCGCCAGCAGCCAAGAGCCTAGCGGGGGTTCAGATACGCAGTATTTT. It specifies CASSQEPSGGSDTQYF.

The rearrangement links TRBV7-6 to TRBJ1-3; D gene ambiguous. CDR1 SGHVS and CDR2 FNYEAQ come from the germline V gene. The CDR3 is 15 residues long. Trimming stripped 1 base from V and 2 bases from J, with 9 bases between. This chain's CDR3 is CASSLDATPGNTIYF. CDR3 in DNA: TGTGCCAGCAGCTTAGATGCCACGCCTGGAAACACCATATATTTT.

The V and J genes are TRBV27 and TRBJ2-7, with 8 bases identical to TRBD1. The CDR3 sequence is 15 residues long. CDR1 is MNHEY, CDR2 SMNVEV, per germline (reference sequence). V shed 3 bases and J 2 bases; nucleotides not matched to a gene: 6. The CDR3 nucleotides are TGTGCCAGCAGTTTTGCAGGGGGCGCCGCCTACGAGCAGTACTTC. It yields the protein CASSFAGGAAYEQYF.

The chain joins TRBV7-9 to TRBJ2-5; perhaps TRBD2 as D (6 bases). The CDR3 has 16 residues. V was shortened by 0 bases and J by 8 bases, with 19 bases between the two germline ends. Germline CDR1 SEHNR, CDR2 FQNEAQ (reference sequence). CDR3 region: CASSLAQIGRESTQYF. The CDR3 region has the DNA TGTGCCAGCAGCTTAGCGCAGATAGGTCGGGAGAGCACCCAGTACTTC.

The chain has TRBV19 and TRBJ1-2; the D gene is possibly TRBD1 (5 bases). CDR3 length: 13 amino acids. CDR1 and CDR2 from the germline V gene are LNHDA and SQIVND (reference sequence). Trimming took off 7 bases at V and 1 base at J, with 10 bases between the two ends. The CDR3 loop is CASIGQGNYGYTF. The DNA for the CDR3 is TGTGCCAGTATCGGGCAGGGTAACTATGGCTACACCTTC.

The V gene is TRBV27, the J gene TRBJ2-5; D is unresolved. CDR3 size: 13 residues. V lost 3 bases and J 1 base, leaving 6 bases between the germline ends. Germline-derived CDR1 and CDR2 are MNHEY and SMNVEV (reference sequence). CDR3 protein: CASSLVIQETQYF. The DNA for the CDR3 is TGTGCCAGCAGTTTGGTGATCCAAGAGACCCAGTACTTC.

The chain combines TRBV4-1 with TRBJ1-2; 8 positions agree with TRBD1. Trimming removed 0 bases from V and 6 bases from J; junction bases left unmatched: 12. Germline lookup yields CDR1 MGHRA and CDR2 YSYEKL. CDR3 size: 17 residues. The CDR3 loop reads CASSQDLTGVMRDGYTF. The CDR3 bases are TGCGCCAGCAGCCAAGATTTGACAGGGGTAATGAGAGATGGCTACACCTTC.

This clone was counted a single time. The rearrangement links TRBV27 to TRBJ1-2, with a weak D call TRBD1 (5 bases). Looked up from germline, CDR1 is MNHEY and CDR2 is SMNVEV (reference sequence). The CDR3 spans 14 residues. The ends were cut back, 5 bases at V and 3 bases at J, with 13 bases in the middle. CDR3 sequence (DNA): TGTGCCAGCAGTATCCAGGGAGGAGACTATGGCTACACCTTC. Translated, it gives CASSIQGGDYGYTF.

The rearrangement uses TRBV2 and TRBJ2-7; the match to TRBD2 covers 10 bases. CDR1 and CDR2 (germline): SNHLY, FYNNEI. V dropped 4 bases and J dropped 4; count of bases not matched to a gene: 10. This CDR3 comprises 16 residues. CDR3 region: CASSGTGLADLYEQYF. For the CDR3, the DNA is TGTGCCAGCAGTGGCACTGGACTAGCGGACCTATACGAGCAGTACTTC.

The chain joins TRBV10-3 to TRBJ2-7, with 8 bases fitting TRBD1. The germline gives CDR1 ENHRY, CDR2 SYGVKD. Trimming took 2 bases from V and 3 from J; bases not matched to a gene: 6. The CDR3 consists of 15 residues. CDR3 DNA sequence: TGTGCCATCAGTGAGGGGGGACAGGACATCTACGAGCAGTACTTC. Translating it yields CAISEGGQDIYEQYF.

The chain carries TRBV27 and TRBJ1-6; 10 bases match TRBD1. The V and J ends lost 5 bases and 7 bases, in that order; junction bases with no gene match: 5. Germline V gives CDR1 MNHEY, CDR2 SMNVEV (reference sequence). The CDR3 is 15 residues long. The CDR3 spells CASSPGQGWNSPLHF. Written as DNA, the CDR3 is TGTGCCAGCAGTCCGGGACAGGGGTGGAATTCACCCCTCCACTTT.

CDR3: CASSASGALNEQFF. CDR3 nucleotide sequence: TGTGCCAGCAGCGCATCTGGAGCGCTCAATGAGCAGTTCTTC. The rearrangement links TRBV9 to TRBJ2-1; D unresolved. V was cut by 3 bases and J by 6 bases, with 13 bases left in between. Per germline, CDR1 SGDLS and CDR2 YYNGEE. This CDR3 region has 14 residues.

This rearrangement joins TRBV29-1 to TRBJ1-1, with unresolved D. V was clipped by 7 bases and J by 4 bases, with 22 bases between them. The CDR3 is 15 residues long. The germline V gene encodes CDR1 SQVTM and CDR2 ANQGSEA. The CDR3 reads CSAIRGGYEATEAFF. CDR3 DNA sequence: TGCAGCGCCATTCGCGGAGGGTACGAGGCCACTGAAGCTTTCTTT. Based on the CDR3 plus reference TRBV29-1 and TRBJ1-1, the full variable domain is SAVISQKPSRDICQRGTSLTIQCQVDSQVTMMFWYRQQPGQSLTLIATANQGSEATYESGFVIDKFPISRPNLTFSTLTVSNMSPEDSSIYLCSAIRGGYEATEAFFGQGTRLTVV.

The rearrangement uses TRBV10-2 and TRBJ2-7; TRBD2 is a possible D gene (5 bases). V lost 7 bases and J 2 bases, leaving 12 bases between the germline ends. The CDR3 is 13 amino acids. Germline CDR1 reads WSHSY; CDR2 reads SAAADI. The CDR3 coding sequence is TGCGCCAGCACCCTGGACTTTGCCTACGAGCAGTACTTC. Translated, it gives CASTLDFAYEQYF.

The chain joins TRBV5-1 to TRBJ2-7; TRBD2 aligns across 9 bases. From germline, CDR1 is SGHRS and CDR2 YFSETQ. With V trimmed by 4 bases and J by 4 bases, 9 bases remained unmatched. This CDR3 spans 15 amino acids. The CDR3 nucleotides read TGCGCCAGCAGCCCCGATAAGCGGGAGGAATACGAGCAGTACTTC. It codes for CASSPDKREEYEQYF.

The chain carries TRBV10-1 and TRBJ1-1, with a tentative D call TRBD1 (5 bases). The germline CDR1 and CDR2 sequences are WNHNN and SYGVQD (reference sequence). The V gene lost 0 bases and the J gene lost 8 bases, with 13 bases spanning the gap. The CDR3 length is 14 residues. CDR3 protein: CASSESTGGSEAFF. The CDR3 coding sequence is TGCGCCAGCAGTGAGTCTACGGGGGGATCAGAAGCTTTCTTT.

The CDR3 region is CAISDDATNEKLFF. For the CDR3, the DNA is TGTGCCATCAGTGACGATGCAACTAATGAAAAACTGTTTTTT. The rearrangement joins TRBV10-3 to TRBJ1-4; no definite D call. The V gene lost 3 bases and the J gene lost 0 bases, with 5 bases spanning the gap. The CDR3 totals 14 residues. CDR1 is ENHRY and CDR2 is SYGVKD in the germline V gene.

This rearrangement joins TRBV7-2 to TRBJ2-3; 9 bases line up with TRBD2. The germline V gene has CDR1 SGHTA and CDR2 FQGNSA. This CDR3 comprises 14 residues. V trimming: 5 bases; J trimming: 6 bases; junction bases outside the gene matches: 6. As DNA, the CDR3 is TGTGCCAGCAGCATACTAGCGGGTTACGATACGCAGTATTTT. Amino acids: CASSILAGYDTQYF.